This entry lists 18 T cell receptor beta chains sequenced from one sample in a study of blood T cells in healthy people across ages. Then a second PCR, running about 6 to 11 cycles, was carried out with a sample-barcoded 5' primer and a J-beta primer mix. Each CDR3 protein gets one entry after TCRdb re-called the 5' RACE reads with MiXCR. The sample includes over a million distinct CDR3 sequences, roughly 64% seen only once; the top ten take over 5.5%. The material sequenced was blood. The receptors originated from a man aged 18 to 30 in good health.

The genes are TRBV12-3 or TRBV12-4 and TRBJ2-1, with a possible D match to TRBD1 (6 bases). The CDR3 covers 15 residues. V gave up 6 bases and J gave up 0 bases, with 12 bases separating them. DNA of the CDR3: TGTGCCAGCAGCCTTGGGGGCATCTCCTACAATGAGCAGTTCTTC. This gives the protein CASSLGGISYNEQFF.

V is TRBV7-2 and J is TRBJ2-4, with D perhaps being TRBD1 or TRBD2 (5 bases each). Germline CDR1 reads SGHTA; CDR2 reads FQGNSA. V was shortened by 4 bases and J by 13 bases, with 17 bases between the two germline ends. CDR3 length: 13 amino acids. The CDR3 protein is CASSSPGACGQYF. CDR3 sequence (DNA): TGTGCCAGCAGCTCACCTGGGGCTTGCGGGCAGTACTTC. Based on the CDR3 plus reference TRBV7-2 and TRBJ2-4, the full variable domain is GAGVSQSPSNKVTEKGKDVELRCDPISGHTALYWYRQSLGQGLEFLIYFQGNSAPDKSGLPSDRFSAERTGGSVSTLTIQRTQQEDSAVYLCASSSPGACGQYFGAGTRLSVL.

To note about this clonotype: A much larger clone lies a single base off, so this may be a read error. CDR3 sequence (DNA): TGCGCCAGCAACTTAGGACAGGGTAGAGAGACCCAGTACTTC. This encodes CASNLGQGRETQYF. V and J are TRBV4-3 and TRBJ2-5; 8 positions match TRBD1. Trimming cost V 7 bases and J 4 bases; bases outside gene matches: 8. The V gene's germline CDR1 is LGHNA and CDR2 YSLEER. The length of the CDR3 is 14 residues.

The chain employs TRBV5-6 and TRBJ2-7, with TRBD1 matching 7 bases. With V trimmed by 0 bases and J by 0 bases, 6 bases remained unmatched. Germline lookup yields CDR1 SGHDT and CDR2 YYEEEE. CDR3 length equals 16 residues. CDR3 bases: TGTGCCAGCAGCTTGGAGGGGACAGTCAGCTCCTACGAGCAGTACTTC. This translates into CASSLEGTVSSYEQYF.

This clonotype was observed a few times. The chain joins TRBV5-1 to TRBJ2-7; tentatively, D is TRBD1 (5 bases). The CDR3 has 15 residues. Germline CDR1 SGHRS, CDR2 YFSETQ. V was shortened by 5 bases and J by 7 bases, with 22 bases between the two germline ends. The CDR3 DNA sequence: TGCGCCAGCAGTCCCGACAGTTACCCCTCGGGTGAGCAGTACTTC. Its protein product is CASSPDSYPSGEQYF.

The chain has TRBV5-1 and TRBJ1-4, with TRBD1 as a possible D gene (6 bases). From germline, CDR1 is SGHRS and CDR2 YFSETQ. The CDR3 consists of 15 residues. The germline V and J ends were trimmed by 2 bases and 5 bases, with 13 bases remaining between them. CDR3 nucleotides: TGCGCCAGCAGCTTTGGACAGCCAGCGAATGAAAAACTGTTTTTT. Translating gives CASSFGQPANEKLFF.

The chain uses TRBV20-1 and TRBJ2-1; unclear D gene. The CDR3 runs 15 residues. The V gene lost 5 bases and the J gene lost 10 bases, with 24 bases spanning the gap. Per germline, CDR1 DFQATT and CDR2 SNEGSKA (reference sequence). The CDR3 coding sequence is TGCAGTGCTCCCCGGACGGACGAAATCTCCTACGAGCAGTTCTTC. It encodes CSAPRTDEISYEQFF.

V is TRBV6-6 and J is TRBJ2-4; 7 nucleotides agree with TRBD2. The J call is uncertain, as TRBJ2-7 better fits the DNA end. The CDR3 consists of 14 residues. Germline V gene data show CDR1 as MNHNY and CDR2 as SVGAGI (reference sequence). In nucleotides, the CDR3 is TGTGCCAGCAGTTACGACCACGGGAGGTACGAGCAGTACTTC. It is translated as CASSYDHGRYEQYF.

Only a few counts were recorded for this clonotype. The chain recombines TRBV27 with TRBJ2-5; D is tentatively TRBD1 or TRBD2 (5 bases each). This CDR3 comprises 16 residues. The V end was cut by 5 bases, the J end by 5 bases, with 21 bases between. Germline V lookup: CDR1 MNHEY, CDR2 SMNVEV (reference sequence). CDR3 DNA sequence: TGTGCCAGCAGTCCCTACACCGGGACCTCGGGCGAGACCCAGTACTTC. It yields the protein CASSPYTGTSGETQYF.

This chain uses TRBV28 with TRBJ2-6; D is undetermined. The germline V gene encodes CDR1 MDHEN and CDR2 SYDVKM. Trimming removed 6 bases from V and 1 base from J, with 10 bases in between. The CDR3 loop spans 15 amino acids. CDR3 sequence (DNA): TGTGCCAGCAGCCACCCGTTTTCTGGGGCCAACGTCCTGACTTTC. As protein: CASSHPFSGANVLTF. The entire variable domain, with the rest obtained from reference TRBV28 and TRBJ2-6, is as follows: DVKVTQSSRYLVKRTGEKVFLECVQDMDHENMFWYRQDPGLGLRLIYFSYDVKMKEKGDIPEGYSVSREKKERFSLILESASTNQTSMYLCASSHPFSGANVLTFGAGSRLTVL.

This rearrangement joins TRBV20-1 to TRBJ2-5; 11 bases map to TRBD2. Germline CDR1 is DFQATT and CDR2 is SNEGSKA (reference sequence). The CDR3 runs to 14 residues. Unmatched junction bases numbered 5, after V lost 6 bases and J lost 2 bases. DNA for the CDR3: TGCAGTGCACATGGGACTAGCGGACAAGAGACCCAGTACTTC. Translated: CSAHGTSGQETQYF.

The chain couples TRBV2 to TRBJ2-7, with TRBD2 matching over 7 bases. Germline CDR1 and CDR2: SNHLY and FYNNEI. With V trimmed by 6 bases and J by 10 bases, 6 bases remained unmatched. The length of the CDR3 is 11 residues. The CDR3 DNA follows: TGTGCCAGCAGAAAGGGCGGGAGCCAGTACTTC. Translated, it gives CASRKGGSQYF.

The chain recombines TRBV6-5 with TRBJ2-1, with D unresolved. The ends were cut back, 4 bases at V and 1 base at J, with 8 bases in the middle. This CDR3 has 14 residues. Germline-derived CDR1 and CDR2 are MNHEY and SVGAGI. CDR3 nucleotide sequence: TGTGCCAGCAGTTTACGGCCGTCCTACAATGAGCAGTTCTTC. Translated, it gives CASSLRPSYNEQFF.

V gene TRBV20-1 combines with J gene TRBJ2-1; the D call may be TRBD1 or TRBD2 (5 bases each). From germline, CDR1 is DFQATT and CDR2 SNEGSKA (reference sequence). Between the trimmed V and J ends, which lost 6 bases and 8 bases, there was a span of 20 bases. The CDR3 has 14 amino acids. CDR3 nucleotide sequence: TGCAGTGCCGAACGGGACGCCCTCGGCTATGAGCAGTTCTTC. Residues: CSAERDALGYEQFF.

The chain couples TRBV27 to TRBJ2-7, with 7 bases matching TRBD2. The germline gives CDR1 MNHEY, CDR2 SMNVEV (reference sequence). The V and J ends lost 6 bases and 1 base, in that order; junction bases with no gene match: 6. The CDR3 loop spans 14 amino acids. The CDR3 nucleotides are TGTGCCAGCAGCGGACTAGGGAAATCCTACGAGCAGTACTTC. This translates into CASSGLGKSYEQYF.

The J gene is TRBJ2-2, the V gene TRBV20-1, with D possibly being TRBD1 (6 bases). The CDR3 consists of 15 residues. Trimming removed 5 bases at V and 0 bases at J, with 13 bases between. Looked up from germline, CDR1 is DFQATT and CDR2 is SNEGSKA (reference sequence). The CDR3 is CSAGTGYSNTGELFF. The DNA for the CDR3 is TGCAGTGCTGGAACAGGGTACTCGAACACCGGGGAGCTGTTTTTT.

The gene calls are TRBV5-1 and TRBJ2-7; 7 positions agree with TRBD1. The CDR3 loop spans 14 amino acids. Per germline, CDR1 SGHRS and CDR2 YFSETQ. V was clipped by 5 bases and J by 6 bases; unmatched bases: 11. CDR3 sequence (DNA): TGCGCCAGCAGTTCAACAGGGGTTTGGGGCGAGCAGTACTTC. This gives the protein CASSSTGVWGEQYF.

The chain combines TRBV10-3 with TRBJ2-6; D may be TRBD1 (5 bases). Per the germline V gene, CDR1 is ENHRY and CDR2 is SYGVKD. V lost 9 bases and J lost 2, with 14 bases in between. The CDR3 is 15 amino acids. DNA for the CDR3: TGTGCCATACTTAGTGGGGCCCCTGGGGCCAACGTCCTGACTTTC. It translates to CAILSGAPGANVLTF.